Listed below are T cell receptor beta chains from one sample, sequenced in a study of early T cells in non-severe SARS-CoV-2 infection. TCRdb re-called the 5' RACE reads through MiXCR, storing one row per CDR3 protein. The sample contains about 56,000 distinct CDR3 sequences, about 15% of which appear only once. The starting material was whole blood, obtained at baseline. The source is an adult who was a healthcare worker with PCR-confirmed SARS-CoV-2 infection or an uninfected control (not recorded which). Both conserved end residues are part of each CDR3. Each record gives: J gene, D gene, V gene, clone size, CDR3 length, CDR3 protein, CDR3 DNA. The D gene is left open where the match is weak. A clone size is listed for some rows: how often the clone was seen (once, few, many), or a class if it is expanded.

J gene: TRBJ2-7; D gene: .; V gene: TRBV2; clone size: .; CDR3 length: 16; CDR3 protein: CASSERRGRASYEQYF; CDR3 DNA: TGTGCCAGCAGTGAAAGGCGGGGCAGGGCGTCCTACGAGCAGTACTTC
J gene: TRBJ2-1; D gene: .; V gene: TRBV27; clone size: .; CDR3 length: 14; CDR3 protein: CASSLSNPDNEQFF; CDR3 DNA: TGTGCCAGCAGTTTATCGAACCCGGACAATGAGCAGTTCTTC
J gene: TRBJ2-7; D gene: .; V gene: TRBV29-1; clone size: once; CDR3 length: 13; CDR3 protein: CSVGGRVKGEQYF; CDR3 DNA: TGCAGCGTTGGGGGCAGGGTGAAGGGTGAGCAGTACTTC
J gene: TRBJ2-5; D gene: .; V gene: TRBV6-1; clone size: .; CDR3 length: 15; CDR3 protein: CASSDYPTLQETQYF; CDR3 DNA: TGTGCCAGCAGTGATTATCCGACGTTACAAGAGACCCAGTACTTC
J gene: TRBJ1-2; D gene: .; V gene: TRBV4-1; clone size: .; CDR3 length: 15; CDR3 protein: CASSPRQGSNYGYTF; CDR3 DNA: TGCGCCAGCAGCCCCAGGCAGGGGAGTAACTATGGCTACACCTTC
J gene: TRBJ1-3; D gene: .; V gene: TRBV6-1; clone size: many; CDR3 length: 14; CDR3 protein: CASTSAGSGNTIYF; CDR3 DNA: TGTGCCAGCACTTCGGCGGGCTCTGGAAACACCATATATTTT
J gene: TRBJ1-1; D gene: .; V gene: TRBV5-5; clone size: few; CDR3 length: 16; CDR3 protein: CASSSNHILRGTEAFF; CDR3 DNA: TGTGCCAGCAGCTCCAACCACATATTGAGGGGGACTGAAGCTTTCTTT
J gene: TRBJ2-5; D gene: .; V gene: TRBV5-1; clone size: few; CDR3 length: 15; CDR3 protein: CASSLEVHPQETQYF; CDR3 DNA: TGCGCCAGCAGCTTGGAAGTTCACCCACAAGAGACCCAGTACTTC
J gene: TRBJ2-1; D gene: .; V gene: TRBV6-1; clone size: .; CDR3 length: 15; CDR3 protein: CASVKGGSYYNEQFF; CDR3 DNA: TGTGCCAGCGTAAAGGGGGGGTCCTACTACAATGAGCAGTTCTTC
J gene: TRBJ2-7; D gene: TRBD2; V gene: TRBV6-6; clone size: .; CDR3 length: 17; CDR3 protein: CASSYSGLAGVYHEQYF; CDR3 DNA: TGTGCCAGCAGTTACTCGGGACTAGCGGGAGTGTACCACGAGCAGTACTTC
J gene: TRBJ2-2; D gene: .; V gene: TRBV12-3/TRBV12-4; clone size: few; CDR3 length: 12; CDR3 protein: CASSPGIGELFF; CDR3 DNA: TGTGCCAGCAGTCCCGGAATCGGGGAGCTGTTTTTT
J gene: TRBJ1-4; D gene: TRBD1; V gene: TRBV6-6; clone size: many; CDR3 length: 15; CDR3 protein: CASSYSVTGDGKLFF; CDR3 DNA: TGTGCCAGCAGTTACTCGGTAACAGGGGATGGAAAACTGTTTTTT
J gene: TRBJ2-7; D gene: .; V gene: TRBV5-6; clone size: many; CDR3 length: 15; CDR3 protein: CASSLGLNPSYEQYF; CDR3 DNA: TGTGCCAGCAGCTTGGGCTTAAACCCCTCCTACGAGCAGTACTTC
J gene: TRBJ2-6; D gene: .; V gene: TRBV11-2; clone size: .; CDR3 length: 15; CDR3 protein: CASSLVRSGANVLTF; CDR3 DNA: TGTGCCAGCAGCTTAGTCCGCTCTGGGGCCAACGTCCTGACTTTC
J gene: TRBJ2-3; D gene: .; V gene: TRBV3-1; clone size: few; CDR3 length: 15; CDR3 protein: CASSQSASLSNTQYF; CDR3 DNA: TGTGCCAGCAGCCAGAGCGCCAGCCTTTCGAATACGCAGTATTTT
J gene: TRBJ2-7; D gene: .; V gene: TRBV5-1; clone size: few; CDR3 length: 13; CDR3 protein: CASRVGLGNEQYF; CDR3 DNA: TGCGCCAGCAGGGTAGGGCTGGGGAACGAGCAGTACTTC
J gene: TRBJ2-1; D gene: .; V gene: TRBV2; clone size: medium-sized; CDR3 length: 13; CDR3 protein: CASSALAGNEQFF; CDR3 DNA: TGTGCCAGCAGTGCATTGGCGGGCAATGAGCAGTTCTTC
J gene: TRBJ2-1; D gene: .; V gene: TRBV3-1; clone size: .; CDR3 length: 16; CDR3 protein: CASSRIRGGQYNEQFF; CDR3 DNA: TGTGCCAGCAGCCGTATTAGGGGGGGACAATACAATGAGCAGTTCTTC
J gene: TRBJ2-2; D gene: .; V gene: TRBV5-5; clone size: .; CDR3 length: 13; CDR3 protein: CASSLVASGELFF; CDR3 DNA: TGTGCCAGCAGCTTGGTAGCCTCCGGGGAGCTGTTTTTT
J gene: TRBJ2-1; D gene: TRBD2; V gene: TRBV6-4; clone size: many; CDR3 length: 17; CDR3 protein: CASSGGTSDGSYNEQFF; CDR3 DNA: TGTGCCAGCAGTGGCGGGACTAGCGACGGGAGCTACAATGAGCAGTTCTTC
J gene: TRBJ2-7; D gene: TRBD1; V gene: TRBV6-1; clone size: medium-sized; CDR3 length: 14; CDR3 protein: CASSEGTGGYEQYF; CDR3 DNA: TGTGCCAGCAGTGAAGGGACAGGGGGATACGAGCAGTACTTC
J gene: TRBJ2-3; D gene: .; V gene: TRBV18; clone size: .; CDR3 length: 16; CDR3 protein: CASSPRSGRRADTQYF; CDR3 DNA: TGTGCCAGCTCACCACGTTCAGGGAGGAGGGCAGATACGCAGTATTTT
J gene: TRBJ2-5; D gene: TRBD2; V gene: TRBV7-2; clone size: few; CDR3 length: 16; CDR3 protein: CASSLAAIAGKETQYF; CDR3 DNA: TGTGCCAGCAGCTTAGCGGCAATAGCGGGGAAAGAGACCCAGTACTTC
J gene: TRBJ2-2; D gene: TRBD2; V gene: TRBV5-6; clone size: few; CDR3 length: 16; CDR3 protein: CASRNLSGGNTGELFF; CDR3 DNA: TGTGCCAGCAGAAACCTATCGGGAGGTAACACCGGGGAGCTGTTTTTT
J gene: TRBJ2-2; D gene: TRBD1; V gene: TRBV7-9; clone size: few; CDR3 length: 16; CDR3 protein: CASSYGQGPTTGELFF; CDR3 DNA: TGTGCCAGCAGCTACGGACAGGGTCCAACCACCGGGGAGCTGTTTTTT
J gene: TRBJ1-4; D gene: .; V gene: TRBV12-3/TRBV12-4; clone size: many; CDR3 length: 14; CDR3 protein: CASSSSGVREKLFF; CDR3 DNA: TGTGCCAGCAGTTCTAGCGGTGTTAGGGAAAAACTGTTTTTT
J gene: TRBJ2-3; D gene: .; V gene: TRBV29-1; clone size: .; CDR3 length: 13; CDR3 protein: CSVVFSGTDTQYF; CDR3 DNA: TGCAGCGTTGTCTTTAGCGGCACAGATACGCAGTATTTT
J gene: TRBJ2-7; D gene: .; V gene: TRBV7-6; clone size: few; CDR3 length: 11; CDR3 protein: CASSLDAEQYF; CDR3 DNA: TGTGCCAGCAGCTTAGACGCCGAGCAGTACTTC
J gene: TRBJ1-1; D gene: .; V gene: TRBV7-9; clone size: few; CDR3 length: 15; CDR3 protein: CASSKAGKENTEAFF; CDR3 DNA: TGTGCCAGCAGCAAAGCAGGGAAGGAGAACACTGAAGCTTTCTTT
J gene: TRBJ1-1; D gene: .; V gene: TRBV29-1; clone size: .; CDR3 length: 14; CDR3 protein: CSVVFSGMNTEAFF; CDR3 DNA: TGCAGCGTTGTCTTTTCAGGGATGAACACTGAAGCTTTCTTT
J gene: TRBJ2-4; D gene: TRBD1; V gene: TRBV5-1; clone size: few; CDR3 length: 17; CDR3 protein: CASSTGQGGTPKDIQYF; CDR3 DNA: TGCGCCAGCAGCACAGGACAGGGGGGTACCCCCAAGGACATTCAGTACTTC
J gene: TRBJ2-4; D gene: .; V gene: TRBV6-1; clone size: .; CDR3 length: 12; CDR3 protein: CASSVTENIQYF; CDR3 DNA: TGTGCCAGCAGTGTGACAGAAAACATTCAGTACTTC
J gene: TRBJ1-4; D gene: .; V gene: TRBV7-9; clone size: many; CDR3 length: 15; CDR3 protein: CASSLEAGTNEKLFF; CDR3 DNA: TGTGCCAGCAGCTTAGAGGCAGGGACAAATGAAAAACTGTTTTTT
J gene: TRBJ2-3; D gene: .; V gene: TRBV15; clone size: few; CDR3 length: 12; CDR3 protein: CATRASTDTQYF; CDR3 DNA: TGTGCCACCAGAGCGTCCACAGATACGCAGTATTTT
J gene: TRBJ2-7; D gene: .; V gene: TRBV20-1; clone size: .; CDR3 length: 11; CDR3 protein: CSARLLGEQYF; CDR3 DNA: TGCAGTGCTAGATTACTCGGGGAGCAGTACTTC
J gene: TRBJ2-3; D gene: .; V gene: TRBV28; clone size: many; CDR3 length: 13; CDR3 protein: CASTPRPTDTQYF; CDR3 DNA: TGTGCCAGCACTCCCAGGCCCACAGATACGCAGTATTTT
J gene: TRBJ2-6; D gene: .; V gene: TRBV30; clone size: few; CDR3 length: 13; CDR3 protein: CAWKLAGANVLTF; CDR3 DNA: TGTGCCTGGAAACTAGCTGGGGCCAACGTCCTGACTTTC
J gene: TRBJ2-3; D gene: .; V gene: TRBV6-5; clone size: .; CDR3 length: 17; CDR3 protein: CASSYSSRKFDTDTQYF; CDR3 DNA: TGTGCCAGCAGTTACTCTTCCCGGAAATTCGACACAGATACGCAGTATTTT
J gene: TRBJ2-2; D gene: TRBD1; V gene: TRBV29-1; clone size: few; CDR3 length: 13; CDR3 protein: CSALGQYTGELFF; CDR3 DNA: TGCAGCGCTTTGGGACAGTACACCGGGGAGCTGTTTTTT
J gene: TRBJ2-3; D gene: .; V gene: TRBV24-1; clone size: .; CDR3 length: 15; CDR3 protein: CATSDPLSTGDTQYF; CDR3 DNA: TGTGCCACCAGTGATCCCCTCTCGACGGGGGATACGCAGTATTTT
J gene: TRBJ2-1; D gene: TRBD1; V gene: TRBV10-2; clone size: .; CDR3 length: 16; CDR3 protein: CASRQPGQGVDNEQFF; CDR3 DNA: TGCGCCAGCAGACAACCGGGACAGGGGGTGGACAATGAGCAGTTCTTC
J gene: TRBJ2-3; D gene: TRBD2; V gene: TRBV7-9; clone size: many; CDR3 length: 16; CDR3 protein: CASSSAAGTNTDTQYF; CDR3 DNA: TGTGCCAGCAGCTCAGCAGCGGGAACTAACACAGATACGCAGTATTTT
J gene: TRBJ2-3; D gene: .; V gene: TRBV5-6; clone size: few; CDR3 length: 16; CDR3 protein: CASTLGVGGSTDTQYF; CDR3 DNA: TGTGCCAGCACCCTCGGGGTCGGTGGCAGCACAGATACGCAGTATTTT
J gene: TRBJ2-1; D gene: .; V gene: TRBV2; clone size: .; CDR3 length: 13; CDR3 protein: CASRPLVGNEQFF; CDR3 DNA: TGTGCCAGCAGGCCACTCGTAGGCAATGAGCAGTTCTTC
J gene: TRBJ2-7; D gene: .; V gene: TRBV20-1; clone size: few; CDR3 length: 14; CDR3 protein: CSARDLQKLYEQYF; CDR3 DNA: TGCAGTGCTAGAGATCTGCAGAAGCTCTACGAGCAGTACTTC
J gene: TRBJ1-1; D gene: .; V gene: TRBV7-8; clone size: .; CDR3 length: 15; CDR3 protein: CASSSITAQFGRTFF; CDR3 DNA: TGTGCCAGCAGCTCGATTACCGCACAATTTGGGAGAACTTTCTTT
J gene: TRBJ1-6; D gene: .; V gene: TRBV25-1; clone size: .; CDR3 length: 14; CDR3 protein: CASGETGYNSPLHF; CDR3 DNA: TGTGCCAGCGGGGAGACAGGCTATAATTCACCCCTCCACTTT
J gene: TRBJ1-3; D gene: TRBD1; V gene: TRBV7-9; clone size: .; CDR3 length: 15; CDR3 protein: CASSVNRGTGNTIYF; CDR3 DNA: TGTGCCAGCAGCGTCAACAGGGGTACTGGAAACACCATATATTTT
J gene: TRBJ2-7; D gene: .; V gene: TRBV20-1; clone size: few; CDR3 length: 13; CDR3 protein: CSAPIPGSYEQYF; CDR3 DNA: TGCAGTGCCCCTATCCCAGGGAGCTACGAGCAGTACTTC
J gene: TRBJ2-1; D gene: TRBD1; V gene: TRBV5-1; clone size: few; CDR3 length: 15; CDR3 protein: CASSLASGQGGEQFF; CDR3 DNA: TGCGCCAGCAGCTTGGCCTCTGGACAGGGCGGTGAGCAGTTCTTC
J gene: TRBJ1-5; D gene: .; V gene: TRBV3-1; clone size: .; CDR3 length: 14; CDR3 protein: CASSPTHSNQPQHF; CDR3 DNA: TGTGCCAGCAGCCCCACACATAGCAATCAGCCCCAGCATTTT